The present TCR beta chain was sequenced within a study of blood T cell repertoires in COVID-19. Sequencing was performed with immunoSEQ multiplex PCR; in TCRdb, only in-frame clones are kept and a portion is missing. The data contain about 240,000 clones, more than 75% of them singletons. V was clipped by 2 bases and J by 5 bases, with 14 bases between them. Per germline, CDR1 SGHNT and CDR2 YYREEE (reference sequence). The CDR3 is made up of 16 amino acids. The chain is built from TRBV5-4 and TRBJ2-6; TRBD1 is a possible D gene (6 bases). The receptor was isolated from a woman in her sixties with active or convalescent COVID-19. The sequencing input was peripheral blood. The CDR3 DNA sequence: TGTGCCAGCAGCTTTTGGACAGCGCGTAGGGCCAACGTCCTGACTTTC. Amino acid sequence: CASSFWTARRANVLTF.